This T cell receptor beta chain was recorded in a study of identifying expanded T cells in peripheral blood. The protocol was immunoSEQ multiplex PCR, while the TCRdb copy is restricted to in-frame clones and leaves out a portion. Of 75,000 to 95,000 clones listed, around 89% are singletons. The CDR3 has 12 residues. CDR1 and CDR2 (germline): MNHNY, SVGAGI (reference sequence). Trimming cost V 4 bases and J 5 bases, with 8 bases left between them. During the collection period, no donor immune events like infections were recorded. Sequenced sample: blood. The rearrangement joins TRBV6-6 to TRBJ1-2; no reliable D call. This TCR came from a person between 18 and 75 years old in good health. CDR3 DNA sequence: TGTGCCAGCAGTTCCAGGACTTATGGCTACACCTTC. This codes for CASSSRTYGYTF.